Listed below are T cell receptor beta chains from one sample, sequenced in a study of regulatory T cells in long-lasting Graves disease. TCRdb processed the multiplex PCR reads anew with MiXCR; each CDR3 protein has one entry. The profile shows 420,000 or so distinct CDR3 sequences, about 20% of them singletons. The sequenced sample was peripheral blood mononuclear cells (PBMCs), obtained when the disease was refractory, from a patient treated with antithyroid drugs. These receptor sequences come from a female donor with Graves disease. CDR3s include the opening cysteine and the closing phenylalanine or tryptophan. The D gene is left open where the match is weak. Some rows have no size entry. The others give once, few or many, or a class for an expanded clone.

few	TRBV19	NA	TRBJ1-1	CASSDMNTEAFF	TGTGCCAGTAGTGACATGAACACTGAAGCTTTCTTT
NA	TRBV19	NA	TRBJ1-5	CASSMPEIQPQHF	TGTGCCAGTAGTATGCCGGAAATTCAGCCCCAGCATTTT
many	TRBV2	TRBD2	TRBJ2-7	CASRGTSDHEQYF	TGTGCCAGCAGAGGGACTAGCGACCACGAGCAGTACTTC
many	TRBV28	NA	TRBJ1-1	CASTYPRGTDTEAFF	TGTGCCAGCACCTACCCCAGGGGTACGGACACTGAAGCTTTCTTT
few	TRBV6-9	NA	TRBJ2-6	CASSYRGTSGANVLTF	TGTGCCAGCAGTTATCGGGGGACCTCTGGGGCCAACGTCCTGACTTTC
NA	TRBV6-1	NA	TRBJ2-2	CVSSTIDTGELFF	TGTGTTAGCAGTACGATTGACACCGGGGAGCTGTTTTTT
many	TRBV6-1	NA	TRBJ2-7	CASRTPGTPGDEQYF	TGTGCCAGCCGAACCCCCGGGACCCCGGGGGACGAGCAGTACTTC
NA	TRBV5-1	NA	TRBJ2-5	CANSFEGRETQYF	TGCGCCAACAGCTTCGAGGGCCGAGAGACCCAGTACTTC
few	TRBV6-1	NA	TRBJ1-2	CASRGTDGYGYTF	TGTGCCAGCAGGGGGACGGACGGCTATGGCTACACCTTC
few	TRBV5-4	TRBD1	TRBJ1-1	CASSTWTGWNTEAFF	TGTGCCAGCAGCACTTGGACAGGATGGAACACTGAAGCTTTCTTT
NA	TRBV29-1	NA	TRBJ1-1	CSVVAGTTEAFF	TGCAGCGTTGTGGCGGGGACCACTGAAGCTTTCTTT
NA	TRBV7-2	NA	TRBJ2-5	CASSFRQALRGTQYF	TGTGCCAGCAGCTTCAGACAGGCCCTAAGAGGGACCCAGTACTTC
many	TRBV28	NA	TRBJ1-5	CASSWQSNQPQHF	TGTGCCAGCAGTTGGCAGAGCAATCAGCCCCAGCATTTT
NA	TRBV20-1	TRBD2	TRBJ2-1	CSARRIAGGDNEQFF	TGCAGTGCTAGACGTATAGCGGGAGGGGATAATGAGCAGTTCTTC
NA	TRBV19	NA	TRBJ2-7	CASNRVSYEQYF	TGTGCCAGTAACAGGGTCTCCTACGAGCAGTACTTC
few	TRBV30	NA	TRBJ1-2	CAWNGLSYGYTF	TGTGCCTGGAACGGGTTGTCGTATGGCTACACCTTC
NA	TRBV20-1	TRBD2	TRBJ2-1	CSARDLTGLAGVGEQFF	TGCAGTGCTAGAGATCTGACGGGACTAGCGGGAGTGGGTGAGCAGTTCTTC
many	TRBV2	TRBD1	TRBJ1-6	CASSPPRLTGLNSPLHF	TGTGCCAGCAGTCCTCCCAGGCTGACAGGGCTTAATTCACCCCTCCACTTT
NA	TRBV24-1	NA	TRBJ1-1	CATSDYAAFF	TGTGCCACCAGTGATTATGCAGCTTTCTTT
few	TRBV10-3	NA	TRBJ2-5	CAIANEGETQYF	TGTGCCATCGCAAACGAAGGGGAGACCCAGTACTTC